The clone carrying this T cell receptor (beta chain) was recorded a few times. Its antigen is undetermined. This sample is drawn from a study of T cell responses to AZD1222 COVID-19 vaccine. Study as a whole: Pooled together were second doses at about 4 or about 12 weeks.

The CDR3 runs to 15 residues. The trim removed 5 bases at V and 4 bases at J, leaving 7 bases unmatched. In germline, CDR1 is MNHEY, CDR2 SMNVEV (reference sequence). The method was immunoSEQ multiplex PCR; TCRdb's version includes in-frame clones alone and lacks a portion of them. This sample has about 85,000 clones, with approximately 86% found just once. Study-level results: Across the whole spike, CD4 TCRs peaked at regions 160-218 and 743-854. The reported proportion of spike-specific TCRs targeting unmutated variant regions was nearly half.

The sample consisted of peripheral blood, taken on day 0 of AZD1222 vaccination. The TCR was taken from an adult in good health. V usage is TRBV27 and J usage is TRBJ2-7, with 11 bases matching TRBD2. The DNA for the CDR3 is TGTGCCAGCAGTACAGGGACTAGCGGAGGGTACGAGCAGTACTTC. This codes for CASSTGTSGGYEQYF.